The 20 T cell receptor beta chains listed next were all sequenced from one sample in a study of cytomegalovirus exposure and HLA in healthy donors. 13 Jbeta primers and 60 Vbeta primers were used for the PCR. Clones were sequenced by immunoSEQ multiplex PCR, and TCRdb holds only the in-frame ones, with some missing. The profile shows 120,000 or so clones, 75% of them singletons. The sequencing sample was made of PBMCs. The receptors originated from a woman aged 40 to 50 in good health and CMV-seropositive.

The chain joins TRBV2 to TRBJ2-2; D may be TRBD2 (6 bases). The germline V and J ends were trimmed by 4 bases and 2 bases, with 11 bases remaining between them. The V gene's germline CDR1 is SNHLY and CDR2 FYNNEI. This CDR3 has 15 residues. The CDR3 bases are TGTGCCAGCAGTGTACTAGCCGCTAACACCGGGGAGCTGTTTTTT. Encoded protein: CASSVLAANTGELFF. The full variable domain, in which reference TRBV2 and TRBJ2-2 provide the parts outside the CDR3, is EPEVTQTPSHQVTQMGQEVILRCVPISNHLYFYWYRQILGQKVEFLVSFYNNEISEKSEIFDDQFSVERPDGSNFTLKIRSTKLEDSAMYFCASSVLAANTGELFFGEGSRLTVL.

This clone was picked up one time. The CDR3 spells CASSLGRGPPYEQYF. CDR3 nucleotides: TGTGCCAGCAGCTTAGGCCGGGGTCCCCCCTACGAGCAGTACTTC. The chain carries TRBV11-2 and TRBJ2-7, with a tentative D call TRBD2 (5 bases). The CDR3 totals 15 residues. The V gene lost 1 base and the J gene lost 2 bases, with 12 bases spanning the gap. The V gene's germline CDR1 is SGHAT and CDR2 FQNNGV. The complete variable domain, with remaining parts taken from reference TRBV11-2 and TRBJ2-7, reads EAGVAQSPRYKIIEKRQSVAFWCNPISGHATLYWYQQILGQGPKLLIQFQNNGVVDDSQLPKDRFSAERLKGVDSTLKIQPAKLEDSAVYLCASSLGRGPPYEQYFGPGTRLTVT.

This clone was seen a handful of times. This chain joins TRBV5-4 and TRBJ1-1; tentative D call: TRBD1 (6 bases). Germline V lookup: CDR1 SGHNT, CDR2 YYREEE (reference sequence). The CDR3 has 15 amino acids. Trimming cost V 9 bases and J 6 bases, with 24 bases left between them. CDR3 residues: CAMNTAGTTGPEAFF. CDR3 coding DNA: TGTGCCATGAACACCGCAGGGACAACGGGCCCTGAAGCTTTCTTT. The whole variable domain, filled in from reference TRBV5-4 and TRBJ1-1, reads ETGVTQSPTHLIKTRGQQVTLRCSSQSGHNTVSWYQQALGQGPQFIFQYYREEENGRGNFPPRFSGLQFPNYSSELNVNALELDDSALYLCAMNTAGTTGPEAFFGQGTRLTVV.

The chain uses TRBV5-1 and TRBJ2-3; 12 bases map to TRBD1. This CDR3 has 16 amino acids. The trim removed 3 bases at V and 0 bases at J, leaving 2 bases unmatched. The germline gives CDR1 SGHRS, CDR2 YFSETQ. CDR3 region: CASSSGQGASTDTQYF. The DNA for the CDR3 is TGCGCCAGCAGCTCGGGACAGGGGGCGAGCACAGATACGCAGTATTTT. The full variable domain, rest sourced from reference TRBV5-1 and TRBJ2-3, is KAGVTQTPRYLIKTRGQQVTLSCSPISGHRSVSWYQQTPGQGLQFLFEYFSETQRNKGNFPGRFSGRQFSNSRSEMNVSTLELGDSALYLCASSSGQGASTDTQYFGPGTRLTVL.

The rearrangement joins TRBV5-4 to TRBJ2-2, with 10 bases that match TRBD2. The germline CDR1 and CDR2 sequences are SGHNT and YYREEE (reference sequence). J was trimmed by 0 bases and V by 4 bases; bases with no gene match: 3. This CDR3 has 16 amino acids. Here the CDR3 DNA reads TGTGCCAGCAGCCGTAGCGGGGGGTCGAACACCGGGGAGCTGTTTTTT. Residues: CASSRSGGSNTGELFF.

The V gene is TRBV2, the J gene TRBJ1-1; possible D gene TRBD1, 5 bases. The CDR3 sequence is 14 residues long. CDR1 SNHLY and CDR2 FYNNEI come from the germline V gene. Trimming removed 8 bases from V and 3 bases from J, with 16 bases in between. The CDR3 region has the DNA TGTGCCAGCGAGTTCGCGGGGCTGGACACTGAAGCTTTCTTT. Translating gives CASEFAGLDTEAFF.

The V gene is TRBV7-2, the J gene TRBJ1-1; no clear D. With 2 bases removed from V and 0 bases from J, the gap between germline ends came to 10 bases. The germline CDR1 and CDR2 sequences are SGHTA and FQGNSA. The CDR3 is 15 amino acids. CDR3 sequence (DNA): TGTGCCAGCAGCTTATTGTGGAGCATGAACACTGAAGCTTTCTTT. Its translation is CASSLLWSMNTEAFF.

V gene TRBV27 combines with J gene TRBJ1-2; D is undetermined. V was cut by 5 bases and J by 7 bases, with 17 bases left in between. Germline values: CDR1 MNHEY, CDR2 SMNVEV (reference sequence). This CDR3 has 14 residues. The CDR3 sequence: CASSAREGGRGYTF. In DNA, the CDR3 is TGTGCCAGCAGTGCCCGGGAGGGCGGACGTGGCTACACCTTC.

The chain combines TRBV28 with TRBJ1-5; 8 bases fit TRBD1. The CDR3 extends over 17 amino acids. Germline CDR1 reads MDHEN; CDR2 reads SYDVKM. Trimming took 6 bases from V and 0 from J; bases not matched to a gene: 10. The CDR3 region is CASSLGQELYSNQPQHF. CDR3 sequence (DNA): TGTGCCAGCAGCCTGGGACAGGAATTATATAGCAATCAGCCCCAGCATTTT.

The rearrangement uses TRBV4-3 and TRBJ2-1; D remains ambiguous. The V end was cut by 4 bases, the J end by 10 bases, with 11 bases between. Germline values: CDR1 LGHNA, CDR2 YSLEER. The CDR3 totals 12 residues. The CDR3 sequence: CASSLHGEEQFF. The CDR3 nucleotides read TGCGCCAGCAGCCTTCACGGTGAGGAGCAGTTCTTC.

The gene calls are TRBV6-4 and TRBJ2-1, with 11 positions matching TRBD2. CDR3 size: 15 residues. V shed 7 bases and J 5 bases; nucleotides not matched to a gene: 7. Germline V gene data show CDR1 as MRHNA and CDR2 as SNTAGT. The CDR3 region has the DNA TGTGCCAGCACCGACACTAGCGGGGGAAACAATGAGCAGTTCTTC. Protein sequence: CASTDTSGGNNEQFF.

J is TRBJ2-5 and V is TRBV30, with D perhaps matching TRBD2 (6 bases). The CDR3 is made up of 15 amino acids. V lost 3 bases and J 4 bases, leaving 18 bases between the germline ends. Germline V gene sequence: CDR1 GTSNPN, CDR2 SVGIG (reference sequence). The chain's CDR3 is CAWSGFSVGGETQYF. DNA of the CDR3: TGTGCCTGGAGCGGATTTAGCGTCGGGGGAGAGACCCAGTACTTC.

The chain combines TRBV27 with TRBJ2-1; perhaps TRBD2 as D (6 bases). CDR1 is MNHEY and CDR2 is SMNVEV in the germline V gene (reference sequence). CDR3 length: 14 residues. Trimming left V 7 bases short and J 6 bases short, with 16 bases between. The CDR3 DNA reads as TGTGCCAGCACCCTGACTAGTTGGGGCAATGAGCAGTTCTTC. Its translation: CASTLTSWGNEQFF.

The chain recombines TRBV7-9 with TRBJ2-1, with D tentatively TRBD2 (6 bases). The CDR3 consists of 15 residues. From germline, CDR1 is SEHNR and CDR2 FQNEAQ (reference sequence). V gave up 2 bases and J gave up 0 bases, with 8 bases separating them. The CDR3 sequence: CASSLLTSSYNEQFF. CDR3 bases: TGTGCCAGCAGCTTACTGACTAGCTCCTACAATGAGCAGTTCTTC.

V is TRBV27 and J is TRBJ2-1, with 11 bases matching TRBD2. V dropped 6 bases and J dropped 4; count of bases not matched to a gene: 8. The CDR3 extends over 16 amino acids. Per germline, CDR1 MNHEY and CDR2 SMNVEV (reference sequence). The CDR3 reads CASREGVAGGYNEQFF. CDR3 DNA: TGTGCCAGCAGGGAGGGGGTAGCGGGAGGGTACAATGAGCAGTTCTTC.

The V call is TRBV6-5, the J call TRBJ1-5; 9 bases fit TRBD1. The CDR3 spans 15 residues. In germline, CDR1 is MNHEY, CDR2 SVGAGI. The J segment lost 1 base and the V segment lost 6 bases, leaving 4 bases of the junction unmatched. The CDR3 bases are TGTGCCAGCAGCCGACAGGGGGGGAGCAATCAGCCCCAGCATTTT. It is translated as CASSRQGGSNQPQHF.

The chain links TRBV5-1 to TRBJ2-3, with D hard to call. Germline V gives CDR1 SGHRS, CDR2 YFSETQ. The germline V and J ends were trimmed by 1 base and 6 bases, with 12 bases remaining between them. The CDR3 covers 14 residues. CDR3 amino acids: CASSLRQEGDTQYF. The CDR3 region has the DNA TGCGCCAGCAGCTTGAGGCAGGAAGGTGATACGCAGTATTTT.

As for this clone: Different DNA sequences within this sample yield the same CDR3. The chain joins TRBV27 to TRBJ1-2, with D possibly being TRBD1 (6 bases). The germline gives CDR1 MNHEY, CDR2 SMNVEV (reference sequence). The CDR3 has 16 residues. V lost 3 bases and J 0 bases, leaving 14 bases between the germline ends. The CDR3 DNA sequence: TGTGCCAGCAGTTTCGTACCACAGGGAACTAACTATGGCTACACCTTC. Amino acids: CASSFVPQGTNYGYTF.

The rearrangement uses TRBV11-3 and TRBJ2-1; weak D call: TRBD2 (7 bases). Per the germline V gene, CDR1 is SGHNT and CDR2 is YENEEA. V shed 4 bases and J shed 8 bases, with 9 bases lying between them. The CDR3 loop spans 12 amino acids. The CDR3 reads CASSSGGHEQFF. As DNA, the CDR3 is TGTGCCAGCAGCTCCGGGGGGCATGAGCAGTTCTTC.

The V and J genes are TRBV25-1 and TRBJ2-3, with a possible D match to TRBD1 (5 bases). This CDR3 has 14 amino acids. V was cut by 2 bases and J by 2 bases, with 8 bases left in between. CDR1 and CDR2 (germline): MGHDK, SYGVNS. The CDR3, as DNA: TGTGCCAGCAGTGAACGGACACCCACAGATACGCAGTATTTT. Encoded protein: CASSERTPTDTQYF.